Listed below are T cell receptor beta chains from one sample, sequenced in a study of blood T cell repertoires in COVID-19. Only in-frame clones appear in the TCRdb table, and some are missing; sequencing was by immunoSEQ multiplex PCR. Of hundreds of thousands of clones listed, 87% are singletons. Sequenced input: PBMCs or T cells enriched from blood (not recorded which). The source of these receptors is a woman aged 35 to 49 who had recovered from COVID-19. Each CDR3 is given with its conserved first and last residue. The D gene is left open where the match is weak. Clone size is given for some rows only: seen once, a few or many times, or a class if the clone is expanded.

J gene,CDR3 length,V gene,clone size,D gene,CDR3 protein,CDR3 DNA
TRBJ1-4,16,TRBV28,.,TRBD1,CASRQTGGATNEKLFF,TGTGCCAGCAGACAAACAGGGGGTGCAACTAATGAAAAACTGTTTTTT
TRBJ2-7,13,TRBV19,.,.,CASGEGGNYEQYF,TGTGCCAGTGGCGAGGGCGGGAACTACGAGCAGTACTTC
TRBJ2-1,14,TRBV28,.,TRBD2,CASRSGAGGNEQFF,TGTGCCAGCAGGTCGGGAGCGGGGGGCAATGAGCAGTTCTTC
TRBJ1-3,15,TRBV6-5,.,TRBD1,CASRGTGSSGNTIYF,TGTGCCAGCAGGGGGACAGGCAGCTCTGGAAACACCATATATTTT
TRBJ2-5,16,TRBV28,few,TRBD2,CASMNMPTSGRETQYF,TGTGCCAGCATGAACATGCCTACTAGCGGGAGGGAGACCCAGTACTTC
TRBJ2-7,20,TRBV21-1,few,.,CASSRPWGAGVGKSGCEQYF,TGTGCCAGCAGCAGACCCTGGGGAGCGGGAGTAGGAAAGAGTGGTTGCGAGCAGTACTTC
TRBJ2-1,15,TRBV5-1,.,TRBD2,CASTRELAGGAEQFF,TGCGCCAGCACGAGGGAACTAGCGGGAGGGGCTGAGCAGTTCTTC
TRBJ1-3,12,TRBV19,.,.,CASGRSGNTIYF,TGTGCCAGTGGCAGATCTGGAAACACCATATATTTT
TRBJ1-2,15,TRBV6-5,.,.,CASGRTGSQSEGYTF,TGTGCCAGCGGAAGAACAGGGTCTCAGAGCGAGGGCTACACCTTC
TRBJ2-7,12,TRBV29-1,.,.,CSVGTASYEQYF,TGCAGCGTTGGGACAGCCTCCTACGAGCAGTACTTC
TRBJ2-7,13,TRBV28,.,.,CASSPIGNYEQYF,TGTGCCAGCAGTCCCATCGGGAACTACGAGCAGTACTTC
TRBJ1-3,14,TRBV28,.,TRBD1,CASSRGQGRNTIYF,TGTGCCAGCAGCCGGGGACAGGGGAGAAACACCATATATTTT
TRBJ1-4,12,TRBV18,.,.,CASSPYSEKLFF,TGTGCCAGCTCACCTTATTCGGAAAAACTGTTTTTT
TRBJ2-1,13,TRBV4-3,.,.,CASSQYEYNEQFF,TGCGCCAGCAGCCAATATGAGTACAATGAGCAGTTCTTC
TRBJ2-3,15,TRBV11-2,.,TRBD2,CASSLVPLAADTQYF,TGTGCCAGCAGCTTAGTCCCACTAGCGGCAGATACGCAGTATTTT
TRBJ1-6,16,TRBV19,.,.,CASRQQGGTYNSPLHF,TGTGCCAGTAGGCAGCAGGGTGGCACCTATAATTCACCCCTCCACTTT
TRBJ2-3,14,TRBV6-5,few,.,CASSYSAGTDTQYF,TGTGCCAGCAGTTACTCCGCGGGCACAGATACGCAGTATTTT
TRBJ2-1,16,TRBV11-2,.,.,CASRRRDATFGNEQFF,TGTGCCAGCAGGAGGAGGGACGCAACCTTCGGAAATGAGCAGTTCTTC
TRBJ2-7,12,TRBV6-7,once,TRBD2,CASSGRGYEQYF,TGTGCCAGTAGCGGGAGGGGTTACGAGCAGTACTTC
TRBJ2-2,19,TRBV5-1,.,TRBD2,CASSLIPGTSGSGTGELFF,TGCGCCAGCAGCCTGATCCCCGGGACTAGCGGCTCGGGCACCGGGGAGCTGTTTTTT
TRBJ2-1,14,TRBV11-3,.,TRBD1,CASSSGTGVDEQFF,TGTGCCAGCAGCTCCGGGACAGGGGTGGATGAGCAGTTCTTC
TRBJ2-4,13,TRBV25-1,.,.,CASRRGTLNIQYF,TGTGCCAGCAGGCGCGGGACGTTAAACATTCAGTACTTC
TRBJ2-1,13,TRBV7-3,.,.,CASSLGSPGEQFF,TGTGCCAGCAGCTTAGGTAGCCCTGGTGAGCAGTTCTTC
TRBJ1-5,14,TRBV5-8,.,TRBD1,CASALQGAGQPQHF,TGTGCCAGCGCCCTACAGGGGGCGGGACAGCCCCAGCATTTT
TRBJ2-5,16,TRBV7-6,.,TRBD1,CASSLVGTGDQETQYF,TGTGCCAGCAGCTTAGTAGGGACAGGGGACCAAGAGACCCAGTACTTC
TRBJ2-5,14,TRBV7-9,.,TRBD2,CASSLSAGGETQYF,TGTGCCAGCAGCTTATCGGCGGGGGGGGAGACCCAGTACTTC
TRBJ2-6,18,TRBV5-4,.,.,CASSFETVAALGANVLTF,TGTGCCAGCAGCTTTGAGACAGTCGCCGCACTCGGGGCCAACGTCCTGACTTTC
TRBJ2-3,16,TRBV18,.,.,CASSLRPGDPTDTQYF,TGTGCCAGCTCACTTCGGCCGGGAGATCCCACAGATACGCAGTATTTT
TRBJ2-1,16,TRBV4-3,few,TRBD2,CASSQDSSGAYNEQFF,TGCGCCAGCAGCCAAGATTCTAGCGGAGCCTACAATGAGCAGTTCTTC
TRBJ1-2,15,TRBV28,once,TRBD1,CASSFPGQLQYGYTF,TGTGCCAGCAGTTTTCCGGGACAGCTCCAATATGGCTACACCTTC
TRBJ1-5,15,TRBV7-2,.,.,CASSLQGAYNQPQHF,TGTGCCAGCAGCTTACAGGGTGCATACAATCAGCCCCAGCATTTT
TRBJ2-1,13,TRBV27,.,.,CASSPSASNEQFF,TGTGCCAGCAGTCCCTCCGCGTCTAATGAGCAGTTCTTC
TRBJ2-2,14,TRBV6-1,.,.,CASSDEGWTGELFF,TGTGCCAGCAGTGACGAGGGTTGGACCGGGGAGCTGTTTTTT
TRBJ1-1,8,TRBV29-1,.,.,CSVDGAFF,TGCAGCGTTGACGGAGCTTTCTTT
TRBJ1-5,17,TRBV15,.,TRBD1,CATSRGPPGGGNQPQHF,TGTGCCACCAGCAGAGGCCCGCCAGGGGGTGGCAATCAGCCCCAGCATTTT
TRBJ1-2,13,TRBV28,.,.,CASSPWGGFGYTF,TGTGCCAGCAGTCCATGGGGGGGATTTGGCTACACCTTC
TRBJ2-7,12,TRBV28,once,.,CASSPRGYEQYF,TGTGCCAGCAGTCCCCGGGGTTACGAGCAGTACTTC
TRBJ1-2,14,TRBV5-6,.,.,CASSLNSLHYGYTF,TGTGCCAGCAGCTTGAATAGTCTCCACTATGGCTACACCTTC
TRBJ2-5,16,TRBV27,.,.,CASSLSGQVRVETQYF,TGTGCCAGCAGTTTATCAGGCCAGGTTCGCGTGGAGACCCAGTACTTC
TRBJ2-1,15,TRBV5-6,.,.,CASSPGGWSYNEQFF,TGTGCCAGCAGCCCGGGGGGCTGGTCCTACAATGAGCAGTTCTTC
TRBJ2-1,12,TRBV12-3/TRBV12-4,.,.,CASSPGKVGQFF,TGTGCCAGCAGCCCCGGGAAAGTCGGGCAGTTCTTC
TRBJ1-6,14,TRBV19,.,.,CASRQRAYNSPLHF,TGTGCCAGTAGGCAGCGGGCCTATAATTCACCCCTCCACTTT
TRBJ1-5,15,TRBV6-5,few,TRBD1,CASSYSRGPNQPQHF,TGTGCCAGCAGTTACTCGAGGGGGCCGAATCAGCCCCAGCATTTT
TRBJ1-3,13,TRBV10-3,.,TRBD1,CASRTGAGNTIYF,TGTGCCAGCCGGACAGGGGCTGGAAACACCATATATTTT
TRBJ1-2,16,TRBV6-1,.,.,CASSEAGRGDYYGYTF,TGTGCCAGCAGTGAAGCGGGCAGGGGAGATTACTATGGCTACACCTTC
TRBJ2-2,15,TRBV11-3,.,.,CASSRSTGNTGELFF,TGTGCCAGCAGCCGTTCTACAGGGAACACCGGGGAGCTGTTTTTT
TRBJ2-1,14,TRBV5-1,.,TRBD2,CASRAIAGEDEQFF,TGCGCCAGCAGGGCAATAGCGGGAGAGGATGAGCAGTTCTTC
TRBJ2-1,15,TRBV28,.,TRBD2,CASTVSGTIYNEQFF,TGTGCCAGCACGGTATCCGGGACTATCTACAATGAGCAGTTCTTC
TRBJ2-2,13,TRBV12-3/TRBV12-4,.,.,CASTPGRGGELFF,TGTGCCAGCACCCCCGGGAGAGGTGGGGAGCTGTTTTTT
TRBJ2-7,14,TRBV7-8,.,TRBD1,CASSSGTASYEQYF,TGTGCCAGCAGCTCCGGGACAGCCTCCTACGAGCAGTACTTC
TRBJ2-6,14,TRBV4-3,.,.,CASSEGSGANVLTF,TGCGCCAGCAGCGAGGGATCTGGGGCCAACGTCCTGACTTTC
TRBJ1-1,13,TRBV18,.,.,CASSQQGNAEAFF,TGTGCCAGCTCACAACAGGGTAACGCTGAAGCTTTCTTT
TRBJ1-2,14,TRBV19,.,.,CASSMDSWNYGYTF,TGTGCCAGTAGTATGGACAGCTGGAACTATGGCTACACCTTC
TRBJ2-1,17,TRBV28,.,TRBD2,CASQPIWLAGASGEQFF,TGTGCCAGCCAACCGATCTGGCTAGCGGGGGCCAGTGGGGAGCAGTTCTTC